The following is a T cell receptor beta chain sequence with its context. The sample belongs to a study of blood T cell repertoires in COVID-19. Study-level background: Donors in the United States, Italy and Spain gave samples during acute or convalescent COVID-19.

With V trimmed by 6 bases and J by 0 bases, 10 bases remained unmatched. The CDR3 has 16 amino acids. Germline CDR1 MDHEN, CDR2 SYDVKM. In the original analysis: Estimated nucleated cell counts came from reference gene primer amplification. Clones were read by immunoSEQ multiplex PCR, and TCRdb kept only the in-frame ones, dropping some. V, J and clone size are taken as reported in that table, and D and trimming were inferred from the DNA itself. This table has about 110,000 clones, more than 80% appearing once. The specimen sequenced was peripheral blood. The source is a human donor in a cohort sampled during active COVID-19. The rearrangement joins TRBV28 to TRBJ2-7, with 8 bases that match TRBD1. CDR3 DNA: TGTGCCAGCAGGGCAATCCAGGGGGCGAGCTCCTACGAGCAGTACTTC. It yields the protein CASRAIQGASSYEQYF.